The T cell receptor (beta chain) described here comes from a study of blood T cell repertoires in COVID-19. Study-level information: Sites across the United States, Italy and Spain contributed samples from acute and convalescent COVID-19. PBMCs, B-cell-depleted T cells, or T cells provided the cDNA or gDNA that made up the material.

Study processing details: Reference gene primer amplification gave nucleated cell count estimates. The table came from immunoSEQ multiplex PCR; TCRdb's copy has only in-frame clones and leaves some out. The D gene and trimming were derived from the DNA, and the V and J assignments and clone size from that table. The sample consists of roughly 180,000 clones, approximately 87% of them appearing once. With V trimmed by 6 bases and J by 9 bases, 6 bases remained unmatched. The germline gives CDR1 LNHDA, CDR2 SQIVND (reference sequence). This CDR3 comprises 14 residues. Source material: peripheral blood. The sequence was collected from a man aged 70-80 years with active or convalescent COVID-19. The gene calls are TRBV19 and TRBJ1-6; 9 nucleotides align to TRBD1. As DNA, the CDR3 is TGTGCCAGTAGACCGGACAGGGGAAGTTCACCCCTCCACTTT. Its translation: CASRPDRGSSPLHF.